Presented here are 7 T cell receptor beta chains from one specimen sequenced in a study of T-cell reconstitution after alpha-beta-depleted transplantation in children. TCRbeta library preparation incorporated unique molecular identifiers. MiXCR, run by TCRdb on the PCR reads, gives a single entry per CDR3 protein. The sample shows fewer than 550,000 distinct CDR3 sequences, under 20% of them seen only once. The sample here was PBMCs, mostly from graft donor cells, taken 360 days after TCRalphabeta/CD19-depleted stem cell transplant. These TCRs come from a boy in the first two years of life who had a stem cell transplant for Wiskott-Aldrich syndrome, so the T cells may come from the graft donor.

This rearrangement joins TRBV7-9 to TRBJ2-3; TRBD2 agrees at 14 bases. V lost 7 bases, J lost 4 bases, and 7 bases stayed unmatched. The CDR3 extends over 16 amino acids. The germline V gene has CDR1 SEHNR and CDR2 FQNEAQ (reference sequence). The CDR3 nucleotides are TGTGCCAGCACGACGGGACTAGCGGGAGTTGCAGATACGCAGTATTTT. It encodes CASTTGLAGVADTQYF.

In its sample, this clonotype was seen a few times. The rearrangement links TRBV15 to TRBJ1-2; D uncertain. The germline V gene has CDR1 LNHNV and CDR2 YYDKDF (reference sequence). The V end lost 1 base, the J end lost 6 bases, and 6 bases lay between the germline ends. CDR3 length: 12 residues. The CDR3 protein is CATSRVGDGYTF. The CDR3 DNA sequence: TGTGCCACCAGCAGAGTGGGCGATGGCTACACCTTC.

The CDR3, as DNA: TGTGCCTGGAGGTCCTGGTGGCGGAATGAGCAGTTCTTC. This translates into CAWRSWWRNEQFF. The gene calls are TRBV30 and TRBJ2-1; D ambiguous. V gave up 3 bases and J gave up 7 bases, with 13 bases separating them. The CDR3 is made up of 13 amino acids. Germline V lookup: CDR1 GTSNPN, CDR2 SVGIG (reference sequence).

This clonotype was detected a few times. The chain carries TRBV20-1 and TRBJ1-2; no firm D call. CDR1 and CDR2 from the germline V gene are DFQATT and SNEGSKA (reference sequence). V was cut by 4 bases and J by 4 bases, with 13 bases left in between. The CDR3 extends over 13 amino acids. The DNA for the CDR3 is TGCAGTGCTACCCGTTCCGCCATCTATGGCTACACCTTC. It translates to CSATRSAIYGYTF.

There are a few counts of this clonotype. This chain joins TRBV28 and TRBJ2-4, with 9 bases aligning to TRBD1. CDR1 and CDR2 (germline): MDHEN, SYDVKM. The CDR3 extends over 16 amino acids. Losses at the gene ends were 6 bases for V and 2 bases for J; bases not matched to a gene: 8. This CDR3 reads CASSLPGTGSKNIQYF. Written as DNA, the CDR3 is TGTGCCAGCAGCCTTCCCGGGACAGGGTCCAAAAACATTCAGTACTTC.

The chain recombines TRBV2 with TRBJ2-7; perhaps TRBD1 as D (6 bases). The germline V gene has CDR1 SNHLY and CDR2 FYNNEI. There are 12 residues in the CDR3. Deletions cut 7 bases from V and 4 bases from J, with 11 bases between. The CDR3 region has the DNA TGTGCCAGCAACCATCAGGGGTACGAGCAGTACTTC. Translating it yields CASNHQGYEQYF.

This clonotype has more than one count but fewer than ten. V is TRBV11-1 and J is TRBJ2-2; 8 bases match TRBD1. The CDR3 is made up of 17 amino acids. V gave up 5 bases and J gave up 5 bases; unmatched junction bases: 13. The germline gives CDR1 SGHAT, CDR2 FQDESV (reference sequence). CDR3 DNA sequence: TGTGCCAGCAGCACTAGAGCCGGGACAGGACGAACCGGGGAGCTGTTTTTT. It is translated as CASSTRAGTGRTGELFF. The whole variable domain, filled in from reference TRBV11-1 and TRBJ2-2, reads EAEVAQSPRYKITEKSQAVAFWCDPISGHATLYWYRQILGQGPELLVQFQDESVVDDSQLPKDRFSAERLKGVDSTLKIQPAELGDSAMYLCASSTRAGTGRTGELFFGEGSRLTVL.